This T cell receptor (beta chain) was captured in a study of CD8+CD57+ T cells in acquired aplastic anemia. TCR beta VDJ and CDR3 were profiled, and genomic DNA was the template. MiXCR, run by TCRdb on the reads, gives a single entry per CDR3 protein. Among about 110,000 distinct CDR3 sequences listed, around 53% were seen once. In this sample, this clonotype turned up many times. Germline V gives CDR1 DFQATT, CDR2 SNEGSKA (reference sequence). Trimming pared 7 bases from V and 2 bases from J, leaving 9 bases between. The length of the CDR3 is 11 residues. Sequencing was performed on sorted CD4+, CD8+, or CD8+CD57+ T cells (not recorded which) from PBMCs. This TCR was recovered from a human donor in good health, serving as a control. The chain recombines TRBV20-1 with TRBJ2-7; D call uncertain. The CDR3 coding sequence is TGCAGTGTTTCAAATACCTACGAGCAGTACTTC. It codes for CSVSNTYEQYF.